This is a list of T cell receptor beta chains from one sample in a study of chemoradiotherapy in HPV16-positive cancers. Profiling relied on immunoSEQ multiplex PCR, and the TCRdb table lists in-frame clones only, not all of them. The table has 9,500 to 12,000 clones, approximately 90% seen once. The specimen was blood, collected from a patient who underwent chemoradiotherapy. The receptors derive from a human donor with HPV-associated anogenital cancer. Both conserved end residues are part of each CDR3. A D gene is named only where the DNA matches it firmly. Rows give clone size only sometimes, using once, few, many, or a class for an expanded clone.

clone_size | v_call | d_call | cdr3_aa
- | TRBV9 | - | CASSPDLFVGDTQYF
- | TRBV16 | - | CASRLGPANTEAFF
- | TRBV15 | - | CATSRDRRNEQYF
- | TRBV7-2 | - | CASSLQRASLSPHF
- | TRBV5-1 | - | CASSPGDYGYTF
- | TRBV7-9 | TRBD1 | CASSSTGGDQPQHF
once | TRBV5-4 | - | CASSPRDTSTDTQYF
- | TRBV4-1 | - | CASSRDSGANVLTF
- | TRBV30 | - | CAWSVTVYEQYF
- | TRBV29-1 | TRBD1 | CSVEGTGAVDEQFF
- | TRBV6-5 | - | CASSYGRRSDTIYF
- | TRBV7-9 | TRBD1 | CASSLMGQAGNTIYF